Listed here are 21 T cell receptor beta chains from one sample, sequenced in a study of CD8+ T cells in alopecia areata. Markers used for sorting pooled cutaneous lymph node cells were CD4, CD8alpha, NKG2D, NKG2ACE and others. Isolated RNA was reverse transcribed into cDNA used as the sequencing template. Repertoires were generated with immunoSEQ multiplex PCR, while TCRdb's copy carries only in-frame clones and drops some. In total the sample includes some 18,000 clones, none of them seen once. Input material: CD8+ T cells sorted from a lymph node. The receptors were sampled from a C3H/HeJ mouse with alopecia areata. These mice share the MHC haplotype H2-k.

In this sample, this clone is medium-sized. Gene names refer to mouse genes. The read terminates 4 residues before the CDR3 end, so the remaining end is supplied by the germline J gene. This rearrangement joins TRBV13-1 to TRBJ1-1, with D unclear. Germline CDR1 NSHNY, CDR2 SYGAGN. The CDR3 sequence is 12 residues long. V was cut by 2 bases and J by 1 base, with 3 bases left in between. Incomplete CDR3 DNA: TGTGCCAGCAGTGACAAAAACACA. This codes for CASSDKNT. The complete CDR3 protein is CASSDKNTEVFF.

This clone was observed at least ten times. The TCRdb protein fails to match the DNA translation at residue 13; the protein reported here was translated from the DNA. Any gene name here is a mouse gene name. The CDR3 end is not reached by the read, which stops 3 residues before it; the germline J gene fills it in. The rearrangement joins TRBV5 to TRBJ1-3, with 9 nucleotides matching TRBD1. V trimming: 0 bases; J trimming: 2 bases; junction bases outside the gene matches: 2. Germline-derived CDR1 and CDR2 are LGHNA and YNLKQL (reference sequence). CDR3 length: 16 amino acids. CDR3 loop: CASSQEWDRAGNTLYF. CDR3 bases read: TGTGCCAGCAGCCAAGAGTGGGACAGGGCTGGAAATACG.

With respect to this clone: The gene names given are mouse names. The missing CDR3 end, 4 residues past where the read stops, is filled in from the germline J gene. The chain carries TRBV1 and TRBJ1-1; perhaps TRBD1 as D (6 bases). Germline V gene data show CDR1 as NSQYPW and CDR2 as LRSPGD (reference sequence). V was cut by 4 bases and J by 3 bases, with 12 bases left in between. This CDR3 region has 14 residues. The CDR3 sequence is CTCSDRDGDTEVFF. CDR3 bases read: TGCACCTGCAGTGACAGGGATGGAGACACA.

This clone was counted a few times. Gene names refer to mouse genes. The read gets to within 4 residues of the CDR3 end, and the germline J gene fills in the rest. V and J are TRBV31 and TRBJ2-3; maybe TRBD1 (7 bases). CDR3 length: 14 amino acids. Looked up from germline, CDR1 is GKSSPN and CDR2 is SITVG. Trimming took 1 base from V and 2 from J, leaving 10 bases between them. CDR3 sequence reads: CAWSQGAVAETLYF. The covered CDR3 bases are TGTGCCTGGAGTCAGGGGGCGGTTGCAGAA.

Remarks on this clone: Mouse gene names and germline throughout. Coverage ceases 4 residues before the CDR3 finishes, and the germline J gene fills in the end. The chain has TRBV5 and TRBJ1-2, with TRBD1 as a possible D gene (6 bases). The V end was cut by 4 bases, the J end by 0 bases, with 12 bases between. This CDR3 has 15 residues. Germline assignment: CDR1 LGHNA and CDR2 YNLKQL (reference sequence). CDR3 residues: CASSLRTEPNSDYTF. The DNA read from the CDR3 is TGTGCCAGCAGCCTCCGGACAGAACCAAACTCC.

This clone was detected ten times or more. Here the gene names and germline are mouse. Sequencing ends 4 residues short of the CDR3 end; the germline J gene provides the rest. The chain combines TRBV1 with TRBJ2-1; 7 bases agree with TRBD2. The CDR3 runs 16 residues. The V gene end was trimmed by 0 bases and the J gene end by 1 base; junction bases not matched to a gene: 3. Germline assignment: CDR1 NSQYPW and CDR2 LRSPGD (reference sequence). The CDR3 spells CTCSADRWGNYAEQFF. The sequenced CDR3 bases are TGCACCTGCAGTGCAGATCGCTGGGGGAACTATGCT.

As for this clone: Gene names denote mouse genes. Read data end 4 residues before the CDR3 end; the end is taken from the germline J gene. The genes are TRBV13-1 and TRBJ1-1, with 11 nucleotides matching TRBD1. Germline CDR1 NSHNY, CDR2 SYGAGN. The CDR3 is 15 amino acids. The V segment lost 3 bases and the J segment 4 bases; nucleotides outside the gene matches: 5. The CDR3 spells CASSGGQGVITEVFF. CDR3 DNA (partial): TGTGCCAGCAGTGGGGGACAGGGGGTTATCACA.

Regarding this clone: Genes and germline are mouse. The CDR3 protein is CASSIGDKPNERLFF. The CDR3 DNA, read in part, is TGTGCCAGCAGTATTGGGGACAAACCCAACGAA. The rearrangement links TRBV19 to TRBJ1-4; tentative D call: TRBD1 (6 bases). The read falls 4 residues short of the CDR3 end, and the missing part is taken from the germline J gene. The CDR3 has 15 amino acids. Germline CDR1 is FNHDT and CDR2 is SITEND (reference sequence). V lost 2 bases and J 3 bases, leaving 11 bases between the germline ends.

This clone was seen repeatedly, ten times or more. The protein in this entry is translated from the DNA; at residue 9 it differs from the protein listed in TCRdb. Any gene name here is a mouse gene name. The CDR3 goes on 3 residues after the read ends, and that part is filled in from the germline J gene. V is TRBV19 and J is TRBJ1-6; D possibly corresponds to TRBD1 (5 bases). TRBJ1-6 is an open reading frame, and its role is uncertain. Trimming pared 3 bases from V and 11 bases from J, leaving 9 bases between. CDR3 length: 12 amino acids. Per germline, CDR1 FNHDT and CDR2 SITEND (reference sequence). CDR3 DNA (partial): TGTGCCAGCAGTAACACAGGCCCGCCC. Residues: CASSNTGPP. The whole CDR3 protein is CASSNTGPPLYF.

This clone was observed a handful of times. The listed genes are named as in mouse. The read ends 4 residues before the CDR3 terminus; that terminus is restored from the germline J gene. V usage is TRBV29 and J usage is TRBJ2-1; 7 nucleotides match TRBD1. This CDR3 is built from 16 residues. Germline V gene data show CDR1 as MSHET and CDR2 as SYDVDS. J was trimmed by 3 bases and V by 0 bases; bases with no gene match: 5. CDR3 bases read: TGTGCTAGCAGTTTATCGCCGGGACAGACCTATGCT. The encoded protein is CASSLSPGQTYA. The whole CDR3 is CASSLSPGQTYAEQFF.

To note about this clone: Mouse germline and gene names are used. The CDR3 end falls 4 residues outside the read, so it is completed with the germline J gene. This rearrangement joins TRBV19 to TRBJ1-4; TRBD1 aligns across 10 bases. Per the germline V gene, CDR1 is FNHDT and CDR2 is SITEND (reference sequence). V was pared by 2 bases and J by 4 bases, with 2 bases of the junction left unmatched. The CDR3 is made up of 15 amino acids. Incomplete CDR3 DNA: TGTGCCAGCAGTATCCGGGACAGGGGCAACGAA. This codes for CASSIRDRGNE. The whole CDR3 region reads CASSIRDRGNERLFF.

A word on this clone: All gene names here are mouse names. The CDR3 spells CASNKLGGRGAETLYF. The sequenced CDR3 bases are TGTGCCAGCAACAAACTGGGGGGGCGAGGTGCAGAA. The chain links TRBV19 to TRBJ2-3; 11 bases align to TRBD2. The read terminates 4 residues before the CDR3 end, so the remaining end is supplied by the germline J gene. This CDR3 is built from 16 residues. Per germline, CDR1 FNHDT and CDR2 SITEND (reference sequence). The V gene end was trimmed by 6 bases and the J gene end by 1 base; junction bases not matched to a gene: 7.

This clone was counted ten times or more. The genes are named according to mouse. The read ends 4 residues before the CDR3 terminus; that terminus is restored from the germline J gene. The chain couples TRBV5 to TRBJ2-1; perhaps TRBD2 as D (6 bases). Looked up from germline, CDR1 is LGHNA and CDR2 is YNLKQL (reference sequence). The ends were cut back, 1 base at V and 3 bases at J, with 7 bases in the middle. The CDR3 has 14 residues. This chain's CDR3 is CASSQAWGYAEQFF. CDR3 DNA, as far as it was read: TGTGCCAGCAGCCAAGCCTGGGGCTATGCT.

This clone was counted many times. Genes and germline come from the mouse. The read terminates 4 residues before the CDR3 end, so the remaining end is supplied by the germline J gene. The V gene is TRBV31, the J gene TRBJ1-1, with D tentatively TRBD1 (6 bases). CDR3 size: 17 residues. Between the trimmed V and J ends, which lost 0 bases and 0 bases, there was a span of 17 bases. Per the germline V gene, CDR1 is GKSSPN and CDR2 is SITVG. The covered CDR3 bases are TGTGCCTGGAGTCTGTTCCTCCACAGGGTAGCAAACACA. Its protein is CAWSLFLHRVANT. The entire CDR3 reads CAWSLFLHRVANTEVFF.

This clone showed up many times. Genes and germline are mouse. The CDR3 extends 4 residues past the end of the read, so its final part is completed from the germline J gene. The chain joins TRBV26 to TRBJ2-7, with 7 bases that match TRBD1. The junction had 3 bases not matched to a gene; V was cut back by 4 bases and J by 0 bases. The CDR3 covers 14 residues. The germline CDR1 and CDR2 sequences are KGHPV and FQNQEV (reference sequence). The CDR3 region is CASSRGQDSYEQYF. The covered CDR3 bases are TGTGCCAGCAGTCGCGGACAGGACTCCTAT.

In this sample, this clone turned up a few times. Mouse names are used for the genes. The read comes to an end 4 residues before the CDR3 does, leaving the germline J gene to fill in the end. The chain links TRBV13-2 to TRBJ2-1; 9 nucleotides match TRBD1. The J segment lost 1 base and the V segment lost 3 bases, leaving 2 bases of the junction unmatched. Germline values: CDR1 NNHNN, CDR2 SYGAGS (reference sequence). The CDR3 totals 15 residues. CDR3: CASGGGQGNYAEQFF. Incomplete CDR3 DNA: TGTGCCAGCGGTGGAGGACAGGGGAACTATGCT.

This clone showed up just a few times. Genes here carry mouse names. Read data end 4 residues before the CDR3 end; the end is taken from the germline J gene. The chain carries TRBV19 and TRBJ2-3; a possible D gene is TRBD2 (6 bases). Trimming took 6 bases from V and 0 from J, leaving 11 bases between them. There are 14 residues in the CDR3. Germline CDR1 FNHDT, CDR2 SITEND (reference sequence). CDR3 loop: CASTGTPSAETLYF. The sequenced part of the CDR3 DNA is TGTGCCAGCACCGGGACTCCTAGTGCAGAA.

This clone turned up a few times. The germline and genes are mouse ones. CDR3 DNA, as far as it was read: TGTGCAAGCAGCTTAGGGACTGAC. This gives the protein CASSLGTD. The complete CDR3 reads CASSLGTDTQYF. V usage is TRBV16 and J usage is TRBJ2-5; D is perhaps TRBD2 (5 bases). The read ends 4 residues before the CDR3 terminus; that terminus is restored from the germline J gene. The CDR3 sequence is 12 residues long. CDR1 SGHSA and CDR2 FRNQAP come from the germline V gene.

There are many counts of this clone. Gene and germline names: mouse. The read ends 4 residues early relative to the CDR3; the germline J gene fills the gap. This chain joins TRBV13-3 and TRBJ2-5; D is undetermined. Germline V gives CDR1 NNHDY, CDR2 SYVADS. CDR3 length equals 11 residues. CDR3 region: CASAGRDTQYF. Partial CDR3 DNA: TGTGCCAGCGCAGGCCGGGAC. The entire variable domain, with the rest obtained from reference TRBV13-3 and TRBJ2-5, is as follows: EAAVTQSPRSKVAVTGGKVTLSCHQTNNHDYMYWYRQDTGHGLRLIHYSYVADSTEKGDIPDGYKASRPSQENFSLILELASLSQTAVYFCASAGRDTQYFGPGTRLLVL.

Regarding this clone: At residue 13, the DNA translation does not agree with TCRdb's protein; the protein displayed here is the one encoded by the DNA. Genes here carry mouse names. The CDR3 sequence: CTCSAADRGNNSPLYF. The part of the CDR3 DNA that was read is TGCACCTGCAGTGCAGCGGACAGGGGTAATAATTCGCCC. The rearrangement links TRBV1 to TRBJ1-6, with 9 bases lining up with TRBD1. The read falls 3 residues short of the CDR3 end, and the missing part is taken from the germline J gene. Being an ORF, TRBJ1-6 has a function that is uncertain. Germline-derived CDR1 and CDR2 are NSQYPW and LRSPGD (reference sequence). With V trimmed by 1 base and J by 5 bases, 3 bases remained unmatched. The CDR3 is 16 residues long.

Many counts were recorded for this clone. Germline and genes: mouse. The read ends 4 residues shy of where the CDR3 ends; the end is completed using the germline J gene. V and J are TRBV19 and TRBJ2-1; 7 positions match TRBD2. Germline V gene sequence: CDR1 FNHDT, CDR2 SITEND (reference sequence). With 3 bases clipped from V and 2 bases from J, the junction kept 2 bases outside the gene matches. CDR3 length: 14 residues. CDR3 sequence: CASSRGGDYAEQFF. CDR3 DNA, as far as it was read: TGTGCCAGCAGTAGGGGGGGGGACTATGCT.